This T cell receptor beta chain was profiled in a study of T cell responses to AZD1222 COVID-19 vaccine. Study outcomes and limitations: Close to half of spike-specific TCRs reportedly recognize unmutated variant regions. Spike-wide coverage was observed for vaccine-associated CD4 TCRs, with dominant responses at 160-218 and 743-854. In all cases, repertoires were sampled only after the peak T cell response. Females made up more of the donors, who were largely white British, and clonal diversity may have come out too low.

V was trimmed by 1 base and J by 1 base, leaving 12 bases between them. The CDR3 contains 17 residues. CDR1 is SGHRS, CDR2 YFSETQ, per germline. Here immunoSEQ multiplex PCR was the method, and the copy in TCRdb shows in-frame clones only, minus some. The profile shows about 140,000 clones, roughly 90% of them singletons. Comment on this clone: Its antigen remains unidentified.

The V call is TRBV5-1, the J call TRBJ2-6, with D possibly matching TRBD1 (6 bases). The sample consisted of peripheral blood, taken 28 days after the second AZD1222 dose. This clonotype was obtained from an adult who received the AZD1222 COVID-19 vaccine. The CDR3 coding sequence is TGCGCCAGCAGCTTGCTGGACAGCACATCTGGGGCCAACGTCCTGACTTTC. It specifies CASSLLDSTSGANVLTF. Supplemented by reference TRBV5-1 and TRBJ2-6, the full variable domain reads KAGVTQTPRYLIKTRGQQVTLSCSPISGHRSVSWYQQTPGQGLQFLFEYFSETQRNKGNFPGRFSGRQFSNSRSEMNVSTLELGDSALYLCASSLLDSTSGANVLTFGAGSRLTVL.